What follows is one T cell receptor beta chain and its context. Its antigen is currently not known. One base away there is no much larger clone; base qualities are not given. These data come from a study of T-cell memory formation after mild COVID-19 (dated by TCRdb to the early 2020s). About the full investigation: TCR sequence clusters from the two donors were largely donor specific. Two young, previously healthy adult volunteers made up the cohort, one male and one female. In two donors, T-cell clones that expanded and contracted after mild COVID-19 were followed by sequencing TCRalpha and TCRbeta repertoires longitudinally. Overall results and qualifications from the work: Contracting CD4+ clones were located mainly in the CM and EM memory subsets, whereas CD8+ clones were found to be enriched in EMRA. Whether the second-wave clones peaking on day 37 were SARS-CoV-2 specific was not confirmed. Some responding clones were detected in pre-infection memory, which suggested that pre-existing cross-reactive memory T cells had joined the SARS-CoV-2 response. The study included only a couple of mild cases, and larger cohorts that include severe cases with pre-infection samples were judged to be necessary. Clones contracting from day 15 to 85 had balanced CD4/CD8 phenotypes, while a second wave expanding from day 15 to 37 was biased towards CD4+.

Ficoll-Paque density gradient centrifugation was the method used to isolate PBMCs. Cut back by 0 bases and 5 bases, the V and J ends lie 11 bases apart. CDR1 and CDR2, looked up from the germline V gene, are SGHRS and YFSETQ. Spanning cysteine to phenylalanine, the CDR3 consists of 14 amino acids. Left in the record is the CDR3 DNA by itself, 42 bases read in frame from the first base. The instrument given in TCRdb is Illumina NovaSeq 6000. Using 5'RACE with constant-segment primers, TCRalpha and TCRbeta cDNA libraries were constructed, with sample barcodes and unique molecular identifiers added in the process. Trizol reagent was used to extract RNA from every sample. Amplification of the libraries took two PCR steps, and the second step added a second sample barcode plus Illumina TruSeq adapters. Libraries were sequenced on an Illumina NovaSeq with 2 x 150 bp paired-end reads. From the authors' description of their analysis: With migec v1.2.7, reads were demultiplexed and then collapsed into UMI-guided consensus sequences. With mixcr v2.1.11, UMI consensuses were aligned to TRA and TRB V and J templates and assembled into clonotypes. Clonotypes were classified as expanded or contracted when called significant by both edgeR and NoisET, with noise models trained on biological replicates. For edgeR calls, the cutoffs were a false discovery rate-adjusted p below 0.01 and a log2 fold-change threshold of 1. As an exploratory analysis of dynamics, PCA with hierarchical clustering was applied to max-normalized trajectories of the 1000 most abundant clonotypes. Each responding clone was given a CD4 or CD8 phenotype based on the CD4+ and CD8+ repertoires, which had been sequenced separately. Starting from the raw public reads, TCRdb applied fastp trimming at Q25, assembled clones with MiXCR and retained in-frame beta chains. For every CDR3 protein sequence, its rows merge into one entry that carries the most common genes and DNA. The V and J calls, along with clone size, are taken from TCRdb and not from the paper's own processing. The sample table records about 130,000 distinct CDR3 sequences; approximately 15% of these occur just once. The ten largest clonotypes hold approximately 5.5% of the sample.

This sequence uses TRBV5-1 and TRBJ1-2; a confident D gene designation cannot be given. The sequencing sample was made of PBMCs or a T cell subset sorted from them (not recorded which). The clonotype comes from a man between 18 and 29 years old who had mild COVID-19 (a few samples of this study predate the infection). The sample titles of this study are shuffled in the database, so cell type and time point are left out; the donor was told from shared clones. The DNA sequence is TGCGCCAGCAGCTTGGTTACAAAAAATTATGGCTACACCTTC. This codes for CASSLVTKNYGYTF.